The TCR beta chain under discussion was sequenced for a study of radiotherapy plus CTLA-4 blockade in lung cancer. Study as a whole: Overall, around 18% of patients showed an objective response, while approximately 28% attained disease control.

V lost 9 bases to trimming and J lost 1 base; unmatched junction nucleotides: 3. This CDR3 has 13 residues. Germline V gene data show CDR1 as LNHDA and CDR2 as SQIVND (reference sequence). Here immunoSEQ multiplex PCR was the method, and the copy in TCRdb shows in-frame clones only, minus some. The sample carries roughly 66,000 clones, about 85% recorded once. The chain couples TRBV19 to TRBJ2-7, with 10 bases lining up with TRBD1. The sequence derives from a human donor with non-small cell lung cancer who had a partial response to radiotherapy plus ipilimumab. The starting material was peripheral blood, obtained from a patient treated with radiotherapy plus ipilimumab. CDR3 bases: TGTGCCAGCCGACAGGGGGCATCCTACGAGCAGTACTTC. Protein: CASRQGASYEQYF.